This TCR beta chain stems from a study of cytomegalovirus exposure and HLA in healthy donors. PCR used 60 Vbeta primers and 13 Jbeta primers. Sequencing was performed with immunoSEQ multiplex PCR; in TCRdb, only in-frame clones are kept and a portion is missing. The sample contains 90,000 to 120,000 clones, roughly 70% of which appear only once. The CDR3 is 13 residues long. The germline CDR1 and CDR2 sequences are MDHEN and SYDVKM. The V segment lost 10 bases and the J segment 7 bases; nucleotides outside the gene matches: 8. This clone was seen once. Whereas donors were nominally healthy upon sampling, unrecorded immune exposures were probable.

This TCR was sampled from a man in his forties or fifties in good health and CMV-seropositive. The sequencing input was PBMCs. The V gene is TRBV28, the J gene TRBJ2-2; 8 bases are a match to TRBD2. CDR3 in amino acids: CATSGGGVGELFF. CDR3 in DNA: TGTGCCACCTCGGGAGGGGGGGTCGGGGAGCTGTTTTTT.